This section outlines one TCR beta chain sequence together with its context. Its specificity is unknown. This sample was included in a study of cytomegalovirus exposure and HLA in healthy donors. Study as a whole: An early data release held tens of millions of unique TCRs from HLA-typed donors. Study observations and caveats: What TCR beta sequences reportedly achieved was accurate prediction of HLA-A and HLA-B alleles in most subjects. In a later analysis, TCR beta V- and J-gene trimming was associated with a missense DCLRE1C variant.

The study ran its PCR with 60 Vbeta and 13 Jbeta primers. Assay used: immunoSEQ multiplex PCR; TCRdb lists only in-frame clones, some missing. The profile shows under 130,000 clones, 65% to 85% of them singletons. Germline V lookup: CDR1 SGDLS, CDR2 YYNGEE. This CDR3 has 16 amino acids. Trimming took off 0 bases at V and 4 bases at J, with 11 bases between the two ends. The sequencing sample was made of PBMCs. The sequence was collected from a man over 45 in good health and CMV-seropositive. The chain combines TRBV9 with TRBJ2-6, with a tentative D call TRBD1 (5 bases). DNA for the CDR3: TGTGCCAGCAGCGTAGATGGGGCGAGCGGGGCCAACGTCCTGACTTTC. It is translated as CASSVDGASGANVLTF.